The clone carrying this T cell receptor (beta chain) was observed a handful of times. Its antigen remains unidentified. Making the TCR beta libraries involved quantitative 5'-RACE with molecular barcodes. One entry per CDR3 protein results from TCRdb running MiXCR on the 5' RACE reads. The sample has 200,000 to 250,000 distinct CDR3 sequences; 15% to 20% are singletons. The data belong to a study of CD8 T cells in ankylosing spondylitis. Study-level points and caveats: Disease-associated clones were reportedly significantly overrepresented in matched ankylosing spondylitis synovial fluid. Characteristic of ankylosing spondylitis blood, it appeared, was a TCR beta motif comprising several highly homologous variants.

Per germline, CDR1 MNHEY and CDR2 SVGEGT. With V trimmed by 5 bases and J by 6 bases, 11 bases remained unmatched. This CDR3 comprises 15 residues. This TCR was recovered from a male donor with ankylosing spondylitis. The chain is built from TRBV6-2 or TRBV6-3 and TRBJ2-7; 9 positions match TRBD2. The source material was blood, either unsorted or a sorted T cell fraction (not recorded which). The CDR3 coding sequence is TGTGCCAGCAGTCCTGGACTAGCGAGCCCCGGCGAGCAGTACTTC. The encoded protein is CASSPGLASPGEQYF.